In this sample, the clone carrying this T cell receptor beta chain turned up a few times. The data stem from a study of identical twins. TCRdb re-derived calls from the 5' RACE reads in MiXCR, one entry per CDR3 protein. The sample includes 250,000 or so distinct CDR3 sequences, about 8% seen only once; the top ten take around 3%. These records were also assigned to another study, of yellow fever vaccine responses in identical twins.

The sequencing input was CD8+ T cells sorted from blood. This receptor was taken from a woman under 30 in good health.

In nucleotides, the CDR3 is TGTGCCAGCAGCTTAGAGTGGGGGGCTGGAGACGAGCAGTACTTC. Translating gives CASSLEWGAGDEQYF. J is TRBJ2-7 and V is TRBV11-2, with D possibly being TRBD1 or TRBD2 (6 bases each). The germline V and J ends were trimmed by 0 bases and 5 bases, with 14 bases remaining between them. The CDR3 runs to 15 residues. CDR1 and CDR2 from the germline V gene are SGHAT and FQNNGV.